The T cell receptor beta chain described here comes from a study of CD8+CD57+ T cells in acquired aplastic anemia. Study at large: 3.2 ug was the average amount of DNA from sorted CD4+ and CD8+ cells. Approximately 9.9 million reads, on average, were obtained for CD4+ cells from healthy donors. The study's findings and limits: Shared by patients and controls, around 27 CD8+ CDR3s were abundant in patients.

This clonotype was picked up many times. The antigen remains unidentified. The use of genomic DNA as template underpinned the TCR beta VDJ and CDR3 profiling. TCRdb processed the reads anew with MiXCR; each CDR3 protein has one entry. The sample contains about 220,000 distinct CDR3 sequences, roughly 33% of which appear only once. The V gene's germline CDR1 is LNHNV and CDR2 YYDKDF (reference sequence). The CDR3 sequence is 17 residues long. Losses at the gene ends were 1 base for V and 1 base for J; bases not matched to a gene: 6. Sequencing used sorted CD4+, CD8+, or CD8+CD57+ T cells (not recorded which) from PBMCs. The chain carries TRBV15 and TRBJ1-1; TRBD1 matches at 10 bases. The sequence derives from a human donor in good health, serving as a control. CDR3 DNA: TGTGCCACCAGCAGAGGGGGACAGGGGCGAAAGAACACTGAAGCTTTCTTT. Its protein is CATSRGGQGRKNTEAFF.